The clone carrying this T cell receptor beta chain appeared many times. Its target is unknown. This CDR3 region has 13 residues. J was trimmed by 5 bases and V by 6 bases; bases with no gene match: 4. MiXCR, applied by TCRdb to the 5' RACE reads, yields one record per CDR3 protein. Found here are just under 550,000 distinct CDR3 sequences, roughly 15% of them singletons; the top ten hold roughly 0.44%. This sample was taken from a study of identical twins. Study observations and caveats: For out-of-frame beta sequences, excess twin sharing was weaker.

All donors comprised healthy Caucasians. This same sample was also part of a study on yellow fever vaccine responses in identical twins. From that second work: Among the twins, the vaccine T cell response reportedly seemed partly convergent and partly personalized.

The chain uses TRBV12-3 or TRBV12-4 and TRBJ2-7, with 10 bases matching TRBD1. The receptor was isolated from a woman aged 18-35 years in good health. Sample: CD4+ T cells sorted from blood. DNA for the CDR3: TGTGCCAGCAGGGCGGGACAGGGGAACGAGCAGTACTTC. It specifies CASRAGQGNEQYF.